Listed here are 9 T cell receptor beta chains from one sample, sequenced in a study of tumor-infiltrating lymphocytes in localized non-small cell lung cancer. Sequencing used immunoSEQ multiplex PCR; TCRdb keeps in-frame clones, though not all of them. The sample has around 12,000 clones, roughly 85% seen once. The source material was uninvolved lung tissue not adjacent to the tumor. These receptors originate from a human donor with non-small cell lung cancer.

The genes are TRBV5-1 and TRBJ2-7, with 12 bases lining up with TRBD1. CDR1 and CDR2 from the germline V gene are SGHRS and YFSETQ. This CDR3 is 16 amino acids long. The junction had 10 bases not matched to a gene; V was cut back by 2 bases and J by 7 bases. The CDR3 sequence: CASSFEAGTGGREQYF. In DNA form, the CDR3 reads TGCGCCAGCAGCTTCGAAGCCGGGACAGGGGGCCGGGAGCAGTACTTC.

This chain links TRBV7-2 with TRBJ2-7; 9 nucleotides match TRBD2. Trimming at V came to 0 bases and at J to 2 bases, leaving 5 bases not matched to a gene. CDR3 size: 16 residues. Germline CDR1 is SGHTA and CDR2 is FQGNSA. CDR3 bases: TGTGCCAGCAGCTTAGCCCCTAGCGGGGTGACCTACGAGCAGTACTTC. Protein: CASSLAPSGVTYEQYF.

The chain carries TRBV28 and TRBJ2-3; unclear D gene. This CDR3 contains 12 residues. The V and J ends lost 5 bases and 5 bases respectively, with 8 bases between them. Looked up from germline, CDR1 is MDHEN and CDR2 is SYDVKM. The CDR3 is CASSPNRDTQYF. CDR3 bases: TGTGCCAGCAGTCCGAACAGAGATACGCAGTATTTT.

The rearrangement uses TRBV4-1 and TRBJ2-7, with 11 bases matching TRBD2. The CDR3 spans 15 residues. The V gene's germline CDR1 is MGHRA and CDR2 YSYEKL. J lost 2 bases, V lost 1 base, and 1 base had no gene match. The CDR3 loop reads CASSQVAGGPYEQYF. The CDR3, as DNA: TGCGCCAGCAGCCAAGTAGCGGGGGGGCCCTACGAGCAGTACTTC.

This chain links TRBV5-1 with TRBJ1-6, with D maybe TRBD1 (5 bases). V was trimmed by 0 bases and J by 8 bases, leaving 12 bases between them. The CDR3 has 15 amino acids. The germline gives CDR1 SGHRS, CDR2 YFSETQ. CDR3 loop: CASSLAGTEYSPLHF. CDR3 in DNA: TGCGCCAGCAGCTTGGCCGGGACGGAGTATTCACCCCTCCACTTT.

This clone has a single count. The chain carries TRBV19 and TRBJ2-2; a weak D match, TRBD1 (5 bases). CDR3 length equals 15 residues. The germline V gene has CDR1 LNHDA and CDR2 SQIVND (reference sequence). V gave up 6 bases and J gave up 1 base, with 12 bases separating them. CDR3 coding DNA: TGTGCCAGTAGGACCGGACACAAGAACACCGGGGAGCTGTTTTTT. It encodes CASRTGHKNTGELFF.

The J gene is TRBJ1-2, the V gene TRBV6-5, with D tentatively TRBD1 (5 bases). Per the germline V gene, CDR1 is MNHEY and CDR2 is SVGAGI. V dropped 2 bases and J dropped 3 bases, with 13 bases sitting between them. The CDR3 consists of 15 residues. CDR3 residues: CASSYLRGMDYGYTF. The CDR3 nucleotides read TGTGCCAGCAGTTACCTGAGGGGCATGGACTATGGCTACACCTTC.

This clone was found once. The chain recombines TRBV6-5 with TRBJ1-2, with D possibly TRBD1 on 6 matching bases. This CDR3 spans 14 amino acids. Germline assignment: CDR1 MNHEY and CDR2 SVGAGI. V shed 4 bases and J shed 3 bases, with 12 bases lying between them. The CDR3 spells CASSLRDTDYGYTF. CDR3 DNA sequence: TGTGCCAGCAGTTTGCGGGACACAGACTATGGCTACACCTTC.

The V and J genes are TRBV4-1 and TRBJ2-3, with 8 bases fitting TRBD1. CDR1 MGHRA and CDR2 YSYEKL come from the germline V gene. The ends lost 0 bases at V and 3 bases at J; junction bases unmatched: 8. CDR3 length: 17 amino acids. CDR3 residues: CASSQDRNRGTTDTQYF. The CDR3, as DNA: TGCGCCAGCAGCCAAGATCGGAACAGGGGGACTACAGATACGCAGTATTTT.